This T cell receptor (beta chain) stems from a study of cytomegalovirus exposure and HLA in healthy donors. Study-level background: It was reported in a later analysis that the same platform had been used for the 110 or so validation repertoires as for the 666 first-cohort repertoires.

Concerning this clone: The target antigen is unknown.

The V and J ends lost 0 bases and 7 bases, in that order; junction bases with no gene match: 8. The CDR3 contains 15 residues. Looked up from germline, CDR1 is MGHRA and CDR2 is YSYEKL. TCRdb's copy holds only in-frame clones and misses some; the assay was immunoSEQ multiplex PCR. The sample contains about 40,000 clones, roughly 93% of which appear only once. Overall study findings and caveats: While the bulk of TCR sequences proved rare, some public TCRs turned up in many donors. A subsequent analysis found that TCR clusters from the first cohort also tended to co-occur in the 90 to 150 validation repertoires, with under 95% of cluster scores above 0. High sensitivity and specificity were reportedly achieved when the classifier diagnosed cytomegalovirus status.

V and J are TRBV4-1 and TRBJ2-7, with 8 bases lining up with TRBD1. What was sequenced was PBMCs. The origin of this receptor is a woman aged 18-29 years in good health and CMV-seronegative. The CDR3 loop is CASSQDRRQGREQYF. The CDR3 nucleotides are TGCGCCAGCAGCCAAGATCGGAGACAGGGGAGGGAGCAGTACTTC.